These 10 T cell receptor beta chains originate from one sample sequenced in a study of T cell responses to AZD1222 COVID-19 vaccine. Profiled with immunoSEQ multiplex PCR; TCRdb holds only in-frame clones, not every one. Among more than 70,000 clones, roughly 85% were seen once, and the ten largest hold about 12%. The sample in question was peripheral blood, obtained on day 0 of AZD1222 vaccination. The receptor source for this set is an adult in good health.

The rearrangement links TRBV6-5 to TRBJ1-6, with 11 bases matching TRBD1. V lost 0 bases to trimming and J lost 9 bases; unmatched junction nucleotides: 1. This CDR3 comprises 15 residues. The germline V gene has CDR1 MNHEY and CDR2 SVGAGI. The CDR3 sequence: CASSYSGQGVSPLHF. The CDR3 nucleotides are TGTGCCAGCAGTTACTCGGGACAGGGGGTTTCACCCCTCCACTTT.

The V gene is TRBV6-5, the J gene TRBJ1-2; 7 nucleotides agree with TRBD1. The CDR3 consists of 13 residues. Germline loops: CDR1 MNHEY, CDR2 SVGAGI. V lost 6 bases and J lost 5; bases outside the gene matches: 6. Written as DNA, the CDR3 is TGTGCCAGCAGCCCCGACAGGGTGTATGGCTACACCTTC. Protein sequence: CASSPDRVYGYTF.

The chain carries TRBV19 and TRBJ2-3; TRBD2 agrees at 10 bases. Germline CDR1 and CDR2: LNHDA and SQIVND (reference sequence). Trimming removed 6 bases from V and 0 bases from J; junction bases left unmatched: 6. CDR3 length: 16 residues. Here the CDR3 DNA reads TGTGCCAGTAGCTCTAGCGGGGGCCCCAGCACAGATACGCAGTATTTT. Translation gives CASSSSGGPSTDTQYF. Full variable domain (missing parts from reference TRBV19 and TRBJ2-3): DGGITQSPKYLFRKEGQNVTLSCEQNLNHDAMYWYRQDPGQGLRLIYYSQIVNDFQKGDIAEGYSVSREKKESFPLTVTSAQKNPTAFYLCASSSSGGPSTDTQYFGPGTRLTVL.

A few counts support this clone. J is TRBJ2-3 and V is TRBV29-1; the D call may be TRBD1 or TRBD2 (5 bases each). Trimming stripped 5 bases from V and 3 bases from J, with 15 bases between. CDR1 is SQVTM, CDR2 ANQGSEA, per germline. This CDR3 has 14 amino acids. The CDR3 here is CSVRPGRLTDTQYF. CDR3 sequence (DNA): TGCAGCGTTCGTCCGGGACGGTTAACAGATACGCAGTATTTT.

The genes are TRBV7-2 and TRBJ1-2; D possibly corresponds to TRBD1 (5 bases). In germline, CDR1 is SGHTA, CDR2 FQGNSA. The CDR3 consists of 14 residues. Trimming shortened V by 8 bases and J by 3 bases, and 16 bases separated the two germline ends. The CDR3 DNA is TGTGCCAGCGCCGTGAGCAGGGCGGACTATGGCTACACCTTC. Translation gives CASAVSRADYGYTF.

This clone was counted at least ten times. The genes are TRBV27 and TRBJ1-5, with D perhaps matching TRBD1 (5 bases). Trimming stripped 6 bases from V and 2 bases from J, with 14 bases between. Germline lookup yields CDR1 MNHEY and CDR2 SMNVEV (reference sequence). This CDR3 is 15 amino acids long. The CDR3 protein is CASRRLLGGNQPQHF. The CDR3 nucleotides are TGTGCCAGCAGGCGGTTATTGGGGGGCAATCAGCCCCAGCATTTT.

A single count supports this clone. This chain links TRBV6-5 with TRBJ1-6; D gene ambiguous. CDR1 and CDR2 (germline): MNHEY, SVGAGI. The CDR3 is 15 amino acids. V lost 0 bases and J lost 7, with 10 bases in between. The CDR3 DNA reads TGTGCCAGCAGTTACTCGTGGGGTGCCAATTCACCCCTCCACTTT. It yields the protein CASSYSWGANSPLHF.

CDR3 in amino acids: CASSTTGNTEAFF. DNA of the CDR3: TGCGCCAGCAGTACCACAGGGAACACTGAAGCTTTCTTT. This chain connects TRBV5-1 to TRBJ1-1, with D maybe TRBD1 (5 bases). V was clipped by 5 bases and J by 1 base, with 9 bases between them. The CDR3 is 13 residues long. Germline lookup yields CDR1 SGHRS and CDR2 YFSETQ.

This CDR3 is CASSITQRGLDSSNQPQHF. The DNA for the CDR3 is TGTGCCAGTAGTATCACCCAGAGGGGGCTGGACTCGAGCAATCAGCCCCAGCATTTT. The rearrangement links TRBV19 to TRBJ1-5; 7 nucleotides align to TRBD1. The trim removed 3 bases at V and 1 base at J, leaving 15 bases unmatched. CDR3 length: 19 residues. Germline V gene data show CDR1 as LNHDA and CDR2 as SQIVND (reference sequence). Full variable domain (missing parts from reference TRBV19 and TRBJ1-5): DGGITQSPKYLFRKEGQNVTLSCEQNLNHDAMYWYRQDPGQGLRLIYYSQIVNDFQKGDIAEGYSVSREKKESFPLTVTSAQKNPTAFYLCASSITQRGLDSSNQPQHFGDGTRLSIL.

This clone appeared a few times. The V call is TRBV9, the J call TRBJ2-5, with 7 bases matching TRBD2. V lost 3 bases, J lost 4 bases, and 6 bases stayed unmatched. Germline lookup yields CDR1 SGDLS and CDR2 YYNGEE. This CDR3 comprises 14 residues. The CDR3 protein is CASSDGGSRETQYF. The CDR3 DNA sequence: TGTGCCAGCAGCGACGGGGGGAGCCGAGAGACCCAGTACTTC. Full variable domain (remainder filled in from reference TRBV9 and TRBJ2-5): DSGVTQTPKHLITATGQRVTLRCSPRSGDLSVYWYQQSLDQGLQFLIQYYNGEERAKGNILERFSAQQFPDLHSELNLSSLELGDSALYFCASSDGGSRETQYFGPGTRLLVL.